This TCR beta chain was recorded in a study of T cell repertoires in cytomegalovirus infection (dated by TCRdb to about 2019). General notes on the study: Alongside well-studied HLA-B-restricted epitopes, the peptide stimulations were aimed at recently identified HLA-C-restricted CMV epitopes, whose presentation resists viral immunomodulation. Because public TCR beta signatures pointed to carriage of CMV infection together with the matching HLA type, the HLA type of each donor mattered for the analysis. General findings and caveats noted by the study authors: The ex vivo response was dominated by HLA-C-restricted CMV-specific TCR beta clonotypes, and the single most frequent clonotype in two of eight donors was supplied by these HLA-C-restricted clonotypes. Carriers of CMV infection plus the relevant HLA type were discriminated by the cumulative frequency of public TCR beta family members in the study cohort and in an independent approximately 400-donor cohort.

On this clonotype: This receptor's antigen is unknown. No quality values exist for individual bases; no much larger clone is one base distant.

The CDR3 numbers 16 residues from cysteine through phenylalanine. Just CDR3 DNA is preserved here, 48 bases in frame from base 1. CDR1 and CDR2 are drawn from the germline V gene: SGHRS, YFSETQ. After removal of 3 bases from V and 7 bases from J, the junction retains 13 bases not matched to a gene. This specimen's treatment or condition label, per the study, means: in vitro stimulation with specific CMV peptide epitopes to enrich CMV-specific T cells. Sequencing took place on an Illumina HiSeq 1500. In-frame beta chains were kept once TCRdb had trimmed the public reads at Q25 with fastp and called clones with MiXCR. Rows are unified per CDR3 protein, each entry keeping the most common DNA and genes. For this sample there are about 480,000 distinct CDR3 sequences; 30% to 35% appear just once. The ten largest account for about a sixth of the sample.

This sequence was found in a human donor in good health (CMV status not recorded). Some clones in this sample may be carry-over from other donors' samples. In this chain, TRBV5-1 is recombined with TRBJ2-7; 10 junctional bases match TRBD2. The sample consisted of cultured PBMCs, taken from culture after CMV antigen stimulation. The CDR3 protein: CASSSRRPSGRREQYF. The DNA sequence reads TGCGCCAGCAGCTCACGAAGGCCTAGCGGGAGAAGAGAGCAGTACTTC.